The rows below give T cell receptor beta chains drawn from one sample of a study of cytomegalovirus exposure and HLA in healthy donors. TCRdb's table, derived via immunoSEQ multiplex PCR, lists solely in-frame clones and lacks some. The sample has about 7,200 clones, roughly half seen once. Sequencing was done on a sample of PBMCs. The receptor set was obtained from a man between 25 and 39 years old in good health and CMV-seropositive. Both conserved end residues are part of each CDR3. D genes are given only for firm matches. Size is stated for part of the rows, as once, few or many counts, or as a class when the clone is expanded.

. | TRBJ1-3 | . | TRBV29-1 | CSVETGSGNTIYF | TGCAGCGTTGAAACAGGCTCTGGAAACACCATATATTTT
. | TRBJ1-2 | . | TRBV29-1 | CSVAGLDYGYTF | TGCAGCGTTGCGGGATTGGACTATGGCTACACCTTC
TRBD1 | TRBJ1-6 | . | TRBV18 | CASSPTGLRSPLHF | TGTGCCAGCTCACCGACAGGGTTGCGATCACCCCTCCACTTT
. | TRBJ1-1 | . | TRBV29-1 | CSVEGAKSRGTEAFF | TGCAGCGTTGAAGGGGCAAAAAGCCGGGGGACTGAAGCTTTCTTT
. | TRBJ1-6 | few | TRBV10-3 | CAINRENSPLHF | TGTGCCATCAATCGGGAAAATTCACCCCTCCACTTT
TRBD1 | TRBJ1-2 | . | TRBV29-1 | CSAGDRGNYGYTF | TGCAGCGCCGGCGACAGGGGAAACTATGGCTACACCTTC
. | TRBJ1-6 | . | TRBV30 | CAWSGPTGKIRSSYNSPLHF | TGTGCCTGGAGTGGCCCCACAGGGAAGATACGCAGCTCCTATAATTCACCCCTCCACTTT
. | TRBJ2-7 | . | TRBV10-2 | CASGDIISYEQYF | TGCGCCAGCGGGGACATCATCTCCTACGAGCAGTACTTC
. | TRBJ2-7 | few | TRBV7-7 | CASSMDTSYEQYF | TGTGCTAGCAGCATGGACACTTCCTACGAGCAGTACTTC
. | TRBJ2-7 | . | TRBV10-2 | CATVPWASYEQYF | TGCGCCACCGTACCATGGGCCTCCTACGAGCAGTACTTC
TRBD2 | TRBJ2-3 | . | TRBV25-1 | CASSETSGRTDTQYF | TGTGCCAGCAGTGAAACTAGCGGACGCACAGATACGCAGTATTTT
. | TRBJ2-1 | . | TRBV11-1 | CASSAEGYNEQFF | TGTGCCAGCAGCGCCGAGGGCTACAATGAGCAGTTCTTC
TRBD1 | TRBJ2-7 | . | TRBV30 | CAWSSGTGGSAWYEQYF | TGTGCCTGGAGCTCCGGGACAGGGGGGTCGGCATGGTACGAGCAGTACTTC
TRBD1 | TRBJ1-6 | few | TRBV29-1 | CSARTGRGSPLHF | TGCAGCGCTCGGACAGGAAGAGGGTCACCCCTCCACTTT
TRBD2 | TRBJ2-3 | . | TRBV6-4 | CASSALAGGTDTQYF | TGTGCCAGCAGTGCACTAGCGGGGGGCACAGATACGCAGTATTTT
TRBD1 | TRBJ2-1 | few | TRBV4-3 | CASSQEWTGRYEQFF | TGCGCCAGCAGCCAAGAGTGGACAGGGCGCTATGAGCAGTTCTTC